This entry lists 27 T cell receptor beta chains sequenced from one sample in a study of T cell repertoires in cytomegalovirus infection. Their recognized antigens are unknown. TCRdb reanalysed the reads using MiXCR and keeps one entry per CDR3 protein. The table lists about 900,000 distinct CDR3 sequences, roughly 31% of them singletons. Material: cultured CD8+ T cells from PBMCs, obtained from culture after CMV antigen stimulation. These receptors all come from a human donor in good health (CMV status not recorded). Some clones in this sample may be carry-over from other donors' samples.

The chain carries TRBV19 and TRBJ2-2; unclear D gene. This CDR3 region has 13 residues. V lost 8 bases to trimming and J lost 2 bases, with 9 bases between them. CDR1 and CDR2 (germline): LNHDA, SQIVND (reference sequence). CDR3 bases: TGTGCCAGTGCCCAGGATAACACCGGGGAGCTGTTTTTT. Translating gives CASAQDNTGELFF.

The chain has TRBV20-1 and TRBJ2-1, with 7 bases lining up with TRBD1. The CDR3 contains 16 residues. Trimming at V came to 3 bases and at J to 0 bases, leaving 8 bases not matched to a gene. The germline gives CDR1 DFQATT, CDR2 SNEGSKA (reference sequence). The CDR3 nucleotides are TGCAGTGCTAGCCAACAGGGGAAGGGCTCCTACAATGAGCAGTTCTTC. This translates into CSASQQGKGSYNEQFF.

This sequence joins TRBV10-3 and TRBJ1-2; 7 nucleotides match TRBD1. Germline loops: CDR1 ENHRY, CDR2 SYGVKD. The CDR3 totals 18 residues. J gave up 4 bases and V 1 base, and 15 bases lay outside the gene matches. The CDR3 loop is CAISEWLRGSIVSYGYTF. As DNA, the CDR3 is TGTGCCATCAGTGAGTGGCTCAGGGGGTCAATCGTCTCCTATGGCTACACCTTC.

The rearrangement joins TRBV19 to TRBJ1-5; D ambiguous. Germline values: CDR1 LNHDA, CDR2 SQIVND (reference sequence). The CDR3 runs 15 residues. The ends were cut back, 0 bases at V and 7 bases at J, with 13 bases in the middle. The CDR3 bases are TGTGCCAGTAGTATAGACGGCACTTCGGGGCAGCCCCAGCATTTT. Protein product: CASSIDGTSGQPQHF.

This clonotype was detected a few times. This sequence joins TRBV5-6 and TRBJ2-5; TRBD2 aligns across 7 bases. Germline V gene data show CDR1 as SGHDT and CDR2 as YYEEEE. Germline trimming cut 5 bases from V and 7 bases from J; bases unmatched to any gene: 11. This CDR3 contains 14 residues. CDR3 bases: TGTGCCAGCAGAACGAAAGCGGGGCCAGGGACCCAGTACTTC. Its protein is CASRTKAGPGTQYF.

This clonotype was detected once. Since no conserved phenylalanine or tryptophan closes the CDR3, a read error is the likely cause. In DNA, the CDR3 is TGCAGCCTCAAGACAGGGGACGACTACGAGCAGTACTCC. Its protein is CSLKTGDDYEQYS. The chain links TRBV29-1 to TRBJ2-7; 8 bases map to TRBD1. This CDR3 is 13 amino acids long. The germline gives CDR1 SQVTM, CDR2 ANQGSEA. The J segment lost 3 bases and the V segment lost 8 bases, leaving 9 bases of the junction unmatched.

This clonotype has more than one count but fewer than ten. This sequence joins TRBV5-6 and TRBJ2-1, with TRBD2 matching 10 bases. Germline loops: CDR1 SGHDT, CDR2 YYEEEE. CDR3 length equals 16 residues. V gave up 4 bases and J gave up 6 bases; unmatched junction bases: 10. In DNA, the CDR3 is TGTGCCAGCAGCCCGAAGTGGGAGCGGGGGGGCAATGAGCAGTTCTTC. Translation gives CASSPKWERGGNEQFF.

V and J are TRBV20-1 and TRBJ2-1, with unresolved D. Germline-derived CDR1 and CDR2 are DFQATT and SNEGSKA (reference sequence). This CDR3 comprises 14 residues. With 1 base removed from V and 8 bases from J, the gap between germline ends came to 15 bases. The CDR3 nucleotides are TGCAGTGCTAGAGGGGCCTCTTTCAGCGATGAGCAGTTCTTC. Its translation: CSARGASFSDEQFF.

CDR3 bases: TGTGCCATCAGTGAGACTAGCGGGGCCCAGCATCCCAAAAACATTCAGTACTTC. It specifies CAISETSGAQHPKNIQYF. The V call is TRBV10-3, the J call TRBJ2-4, with 10 bases lining up with TRBD2. Per the germline V gene, CDR1 is ENHRY and CDR2 is SYGVKD. With V trimmed by 2 bases and J by 2 bases, 9 bases remained unmatched. The CDR3 is 18 amino acids.

This clonotype was recorded at least ten times. A junction end diverges from the germline sequence, so it may reflect a read error. The V gene is TRBV10-3, the J gene TRBJ1-2, with 7 positions matching TRBD1. Per the germline V gene, CDR1 is ENHRY and CDR2 is SYGVKD. The CDR3 is 14 residues long. The CDR3 coding sequence is TGTGCCATCACTGAGACAGGGACAAACTATGGCTACACCTTC. Protein product: CAITETGTNYGYTF.

This clonotype has a count of ten or more. This sequence joins TRBV25-1 and TRBJ1-2, with a tentative D call TRBD1 (6 bases). This CDR3 is built from 11 residues. The germline CDR1 and CDR2 sequences are MGHDK and SYGVNS. V gave up 6 bases and J gave up 8 bases, with 10 bases separating them. The CDR3 DNA is TGTGCCAGCAGGACAGGTCGGGGCTACACCTTC. Encoded protein: CASRTGRGYTF.

This clonotype was found many times. V is TRBV6-1 and J is TRBJ1-1; D is unclear. Trimming pared 8 bases from V and 0 bases from J, leaving 10 bases between. Germline lookup yields CDR1 MNHNS and CDR2 SASEGT. This CDR3 is built from 13 residues. This CDR3 is CASRLNLNTEAFF. In DNA, the CDR3 is TGTGCCAGCCGATTGAACCTGAACACTGAAGCTTTCTTT.

The V call is TRBV6-1, the J call TRBJ2-7; D not certain. V lost 1 base to trimming and J lost 0 bases, with 10 bases between them. The V gene's germline CDR1 is MNHNS and CDR2 SASEGT. CDR3 length: 15 residues. The CDR3 nucleotides are TGTGCCAGCAGTGAAGTGACGGCTAACTCCTACGAGCAGTACTTC. This encodes CASSEVTANSYEQYF.

This clonotype appeared many times. This CDR3 is CASSFGTGDPYEQYF. The CDR3 region has the DNA TGTGCCAGCAGCTTTGGGACAGGGGACCCCTACGAGCAGTACTTC. The chain is built from TRBV5-4 and TRBJ2-7, with 10 bases identical to TRBD1. Trimming removed 2 bases from V and 2 bases from J; junction bases left unmatched: 4. CDR1 SGHNT and CDR2 YYREEE come from the germline V gene (reference sequence). The CDR3 is made up of 15 amino acids. Looking up the rest from reference TRBV5-4 and TRBJ2-7 gives the full variable domain: ETGVTQSPTHLIKTRGQQVTLRCSSQSGHNTVSWYQQALGQGPQFIFQYYREEENGRGNFPPRFSGLQFPNYSSELNVNALELDDSALYLCASSFGTGDPYEQYFGPGTRLTVT.

This sequence joins TRBV28 and TRBJ1-2; TRBD1 agrees at 8 bases. J lost 8 bases, V lost 3 bases, and 20 bases had no gene match. CDR1 is MDHEN, CDR2 SYDVKM, per germline. The CDR3 totals 18 residues. CDR3 residues: CASSLSRTGRHLTLGYTF. Written as DNA, the CDR3 is TGTGCCAGCAGTTTGAGCCGGACAGGGCGACACCTCACCCTGGGCTACACCTTC.

The CDR3: CASSSSWDIGEYGYTF. Here the CDR3 DNA reads TGTGCCAGCAGTTCTTCCTGGGACATCGGGGAGTATGGCTACACCTTC. This chain connects TRBV7-9 to TRBJ1-2; weak D call: TRBD1 (6 bases). V was pared by 6 bases and J by 5 bases, with 22 bases between. The CDR3 contains 16 residues. Per germline, CDR1 SEHNR and CDR2 FQNEAQ (reference sequence).

Worth noting for this clonotype: At one end the junction does not follow the germline gene, possibly because of a read error. The chain recombines TRBV7-9 with TRBJ2-2; TRBD1 might be the D (6 bases). CDR3 length equals 16 residues. CDR1 SEHNR and CDR2 FQNEAQ come from the germline V gene (reference sequence). CDR3 amino acids: CASSPTGTRVTGELFF. The CDR3 bases are TGTGCTAGCAGCCCCACCGGGACACGGGTCACCGGGGAGCTGTTTTTT.

As to this clonotype: A junction end diverges from the germline sequence, so it may reflect a read error. V and J are TRBV9 and TRBJ2-4, with D possibly called TRBD1 or TRBD2 (5 bases each). Germline V gives CDR1 SGDLS, CDR2 YYNGEE. The CDR3 totals 15 residues. The CDR3, as DNA: TGTGTCAGCAGCCCGGGACCGGGTAGCCAAAACATTCAGTACTTC. Its protein product is CVSSPGPGSQNIQYF.

CDR3 DNA sequence: TGTGCCAGCAGTTACTCAGCCATTAGCAATCAGCCCCAGCATTTT. Its protein is CASSYSAISNQPQHF. The chain has TRBV6-5 and TRBJ1-5; no clear D. Germline loops: CDR1 MNHEY, CDR2 SVGAGI. The CDR3 covers 15 residues. Trimming took off 0 bases at V and 0 bases at J, with 6 bases between the two ends.

This clonotype was observed many times. The J gene is TRBJ2-7, the V gene TRBV7-2; D gene unclear. The CDR3 is 15 residues long. Germline CDR1 reads SGHTA; CDR2 reads FQGNSA. V lost 5 bases and J 3 bases, leaving 17 bases between the germline ends. CDR3 bases: TGTGCCAGCAGCCCTACTGGTGCACCGAACTACGAGCAGTACGTC. Translated: CASSPTGAPNYEQYV.

This clonotype was seen many times. This chain links TRBV7-8 with TRBJ2-2, with TRBD1 matching 8 bases. The CDR3 runs to 18 residues. The germline CDR1 and CDR2 sequences are SGHVS and FQNEAQ. Germline trimming cut 8 bases from V and 5 bases from J; bases unmatched to any gene: 19. The CDR3, as DNA: TGTGCCAGCCACAGGAGGACAGGGAAGTTTGGAGGTACCGGGGAGCTGTTTTTT. Its protein is CASHRRTGKFGGTGELFF.

This clonotype was found once. V is TRBV5-5 and J is TRBJ1-1; D ambiguous. This CDR3 has 13 amino acids. Germline loops: CDR1 SGHKS, CDR2 YYEKEE (reference sequence). V lost 0 bases and J 7 bases, leaving 10 bases between the germline ends. CDR3 bases: TGTGCCAGCAGCTTGGTCGGGTCCGATGAAGCTTTCTTT. Protein product: CASSLVGSDEAFF.

The V call is TRBV27, the J call TRBJ1-1; the D gene is possibly TRBD1 (5 bases). V was clipped by 5 bases and J by 4 bases, with 14 bases between them. The CDR3 covers 14 residues. From germline, CDR1 is MNHEY and CDR2 SMNVEV (reference sequence). CDR3 region: CASSSNFRGTEAFF. CDR3 sequence (DNA): TGTGCCAGCAGTAGTAACTTTAGGGGCACTGAAGCTTTCTTT.

This clonotype showed up just a few times. The V and J genes are TRBV4-1 and TRBJ1-2; a possible D gene is TRBD1 (6 bases). This CDR3 region has 14 residues. From germline, CDR1 is MGHRA and CDR2 YSYEKL. V was shortened by 4 bases and J by 8 bases, with 17 bases between the two germline ends. CDR3 region: CASSPPGRGVGYTF. In DNA, the CDR3 is TGCGCCAGCAGCCCACCTGGCAGGGGCGTAGGCTACACCTTC.

As regards this clonotype: A much bigger clone sits one base away, suggesting this may be a read error. This chain connects TRBV7-6 to TRBJ2-1; D may be TRBD2 (6 bases). Germline V CDR1 and CDR2: SGHVS, FNYEAQ. V gave up 4 bases and J gave up 8 bases, with 15 bases separating them. The CDR3 is made up of 14 amino acids. CDR3: CASSSRLVSYEQFF. As DNA, the CDR3 is TGTGCCAGCAGCTCAAGACTAGTGAGTTATGAGCAGTTCTTC.

The chain employs TRBV7-9 and TRBJ1-1; possible D gene TRBD1, 6 bases. Trimming cost V 1 base and J 3 bases, with 15 bases left between them. CDR3 length: 16 residues. From germline, CDR1 is SEHNR and CDR2 FQNEAQ (reference sequence). The CDR3 sequence is CASSLGWGQLDTEAFF. As DNA, the CDR3 is TGTGCCAGCAGCTTAGGATGGGGACAACTCGACACTGAAGCTTTCTTT.

This clonotype has more than one count but fewer than ten. The chain couples TRBV4-2 to TRBJ2-4, with D maybe TRBD1 (6 bases). CDR1 and CDR2 from the germline V gene are LGHNA and YNFKEQ. The V end lost 2 bases, the J end lost 6 bases, and 8 bases lay between the germline ends. The CDR3 is made up of 13 amino acids. CDR3 loop: CASSQTQGNIQYF. The CDR3 DNA reads as TGTGCCAGCAGCCAAACACAGGGAAACATTCAGTACTTC.